The 6 T cell receptor beta chains in this list originate from one sample, sequenced in a study of vaccination effects on CD4 cells after COVID-19. The ViraFEST assay expanded antigen-specific CD4+ T cells with viral peptide pools before sequencing. The culture ran for 10 days before CD4+ T cells were isolated. Each person got two doses of an mRNA SARS-CoV-2 vaccine, BNT162b2 or mRNA-1273. Sequencing was performed with immunoSEQ multiplex PCR; in TCRdb, only in-frame clones are kept and a portion is missing. This table has 75,000 to 100,000 clones, roughly 80% appearing once. Antigens of these TCRs are unknown. Sequenced material: CD4+ T cells from PBMCs cultured with HCoV-OC43 spike peptides, taken after COVID-19 vaccination. The subset was: HCoV-OC43 spike overlapping peptide pool stimulation. The receptors derive from a human donor who received a COVID-19 vaccine.

The chain combines TRBV14 with TRBJ2-1; 10 nucleotides agree with TRBD2. The V gene's germline CDR1 is SGHDN and CDR2 FVKESK. There are 16 residues in the CDR3. V was pared by 2 bases and J by 8 bases, with 9 bases of the junction left unmatched. CDR3 region: CASSQLGSGGAYEQFF. CDR3 bases: TGTGCCAGCAGCCAATTAGGAAGCGGGGGGGCCTATGAGCAGTTCTTC.

This chain connects TRBV4-1 to TRBJ2-2; D call uncertain. The length of the CDR3 is 15 residues. With 1 base removed from V and 1 base from J, the gap between germline ends came to 7 bases. Germline loops: CDR1 MGHRA, CDR2 YSYEKL. The chain's CDR3 is CASSQAWQNTGELFF. DNA of the CDR3: TGCGCCAGCAGCCAAGCATGGCAGAACACCGGGGAGCTGTTTTTT.

This chain uses TRBV3-1 (or the pseudogene TRBV3-2) with TRBJ1-1; 7 bases line up with TRBD1. The CDR3 loop spans 14 amino acids. Losses at the gene ends were 1 base for V and 5 bases for J; bases not matched to a gene: 4. CDR1 is LGHDT and CDR2 is YNNKEL in the germline V gene (reference sequence). The CDR3 reads CASSQGQGITEAFF. CDR3 DNA: TGTGCCAGCAGCCAAGGACAGGGAATTACTGAAGCTTTCTTT.

In this sample, this clone turned up a few times. The chain has TRBV5-1 and TRBJ2-2; D is ambiguous. The CDR3 covers 17 residues. The germline V and J ends were trimmed by 0 bases and 0 bases, with 12 bases remaining between them. CDR1 is SGHRS, CDR2 YFSETQ, per germline. The CDR3 region has the DNA TGCGCCAGCAGCTTGGGTCCCCGGGTCACGAACACCGGGGAGCTGTTTTTT. Translation: CASSLGPRVTNTGELFF.

V usage is TRBV6-2 or TRBV6-3 and J usage is TRBJ1-1, with a weak D call TRBD1 (5 bases). Between the trimmed V and J ends, which lost 5 bases and 5 bases, there was a span of 18 bases. Germline V lookup: CDR1 MNHEY, CDR2 SVGEGT. The CDR3 covers 15 residues. CDR3 residues: CASSHQGGVVTEAFF. CDR3 DNA: TGTGCCAGCAGTCATCAGGGTGGCGTGGTGACTGAAGCTTTCTTT.

The genes are TRBV5-1 and TRBJ2-5, with TRBD1 matching over 7 bases. The CDR3 sequence is 14 residues long. The germline V gene encodes CDR1 SGHRS and CDR2 YFSETQ. The ends lost 3 bases at V and 4 bases at J; junction bases unmatched: 6. CDR3 DNA sequence: TGCGCCAGCAGCTCGGACAGGATGCCAGAGACCCAGTACTTC. It specifies CASSSDRMPETQYF. The entire variable domain, with the rest obtained from reference TRBV5-1 and TRBJ2-5, is as follows: KAGVTQTPRYLIKTRGQQVTLSCSPISGHRSVSWYQQTPGQGLQFLFEYFSETQRNKGNFPGRFSGRQFSNSRSEMNVSTLELGDSALYLCASSSDRMPETQYFGPGTRLLVL.